A single sample is the source of the 3 T cell receptor beta chains below, sequenced in a study of T cells in Graves' hyperthyroidism and ophthalmopathy. Using RNA transcripts as the source, TCR beta CDR3 regions were amplified. First-round RT-PCR targeting the TCR CDR3 was performed with the HTBI primer set. TCRdb ran MiXCR on the multiplex PCR reads and lists one entry per CDR3 protein. Of roughly 510,000 distinct CDR3 sequences listed, around 21% are singletons. The sample taken for sequencing was blood. The origin of the receptors is a man aged 18 to 29 with Graves' hyperthyroidism.

This clonotype appeared many times. The chain joins TRBV28 to TRBJ1-6; D gene unclear. V dropped 8 bases and J dropped 9 bases, with 11 bases sitting between them. The CDR3 spans 12 residues. CDR1 is MDHEN and CDR2 is SYDVKM in the germline V gene. The CDR3 region is CASLATGSPLHF. In nucleotides, the CDR3 is TGTGCCAGCCTCGCCACCGGTTCACCCCTCCACTTT.

This clonotype was detected ten times or more. V and J are TRBV6-1 and TRBJ2-7; D is unresolved. The CDR3 runs to 13 residues. Germline loops: CDR1 MNHNS, CDR2 SASEGT. V was shortened by 3 bases and J by 2 bases, with 8 bases between the two germline ends. The CDR3 reads CASSDRNTYEQYF. The CDR3 DNA reads as TGTGCCAGCAGTGACAGGAATACCTACGAGCAGTACTTC.

This clonotype has at least ten counts. The chain combines TRBV27 with TRBJ1-2; 12 bases line up with TRBD1. Germline loops: CDR1 MNHEY, CDR2 SMNVEV (reference sequence). The CDR3 has 14 residues. V was clipped by 4 bases and J by 7 bases; unmatched bases: 4. This CDR3 reads CASSSGQGAFGYTF. CDR3 coding DNA: TGTGCCAGCAGTTCGGGACAGGGGGCCTTTGGCTACACCTTC.